This TCR beta chain originates from a study of blood T cell repertoires in COVID-19. Whole-study context: Acute-phase and convalescent COVID-19 samples originated in the United States, Italy and Spain. In each case, the material was cDNA or gDNA derived from T cells, B-cell-depleted T cells, or PBMCs.

This CDR3 is 13 amino acids long. V lost 0 bases and J 7 bases, leaving 6 bases between the germline ends. Germline V CDR1 and CDR2: KGHSH, LQKENI. Authors' processing steps: Using reference gene primer amplification, nucleated cell counts were estimated. Sequenced by immunoSEQ multiplex PCR; TCRdb stores in-frame clones only, minus some. The V and J calls and clone size are taken from that table; D and trimming were inferred from the DNA. The table lists 200,000 to 250,000 clones, roughly nine tenths of them singletons. Sequencing was done on a sample of peripheral blood. This clonotype originated in a woman in her 50s with acute or convalescent COVID-19. The V gene is TRBV18, the J gene TRBJ2-2; D is undetermined. In nucleotides, the CDR3 is TGTGCCAGCTCACCACCGGTGCGCGGGGAGCTGTTTTTT. Its protein is CASSPPVRGELFF. The variable domain in full, with the rest retrieved from reference TRBV18 and TRBJ2-2, is NAGVMQNPRHLVRRRGQEARLRCSPMKGHSHVYWYRQLPEEGLKFMVYLQKENIIDESGMPKERFSAEFPKEGPSILRIQQVVRGDSAAYFCASSPPVRGELFFGEGSRLTVL.